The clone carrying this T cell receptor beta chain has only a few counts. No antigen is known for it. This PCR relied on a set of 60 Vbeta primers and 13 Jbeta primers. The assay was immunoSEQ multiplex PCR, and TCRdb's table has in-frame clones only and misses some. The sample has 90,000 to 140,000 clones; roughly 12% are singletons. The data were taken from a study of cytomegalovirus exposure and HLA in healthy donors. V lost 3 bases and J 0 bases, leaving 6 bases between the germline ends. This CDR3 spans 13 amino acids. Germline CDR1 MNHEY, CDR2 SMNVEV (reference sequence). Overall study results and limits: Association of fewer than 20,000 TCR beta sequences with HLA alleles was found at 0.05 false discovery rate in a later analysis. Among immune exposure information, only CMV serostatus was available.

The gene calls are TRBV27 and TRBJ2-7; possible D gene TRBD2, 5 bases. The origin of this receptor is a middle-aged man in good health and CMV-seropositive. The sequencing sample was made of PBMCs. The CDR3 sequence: CASSFRGSYEQYF. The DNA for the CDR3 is TGTGCCAGCAGTTTCCGGGGCTCCTACGAGCAGTACTTC.